Given below is one T cell receptor beta chain in context. Each CDR3 protein gets one entry after TCRdb re-called the RT-PCR reads with MiXCR. This sample has about 150,000 distinct CDR3 sequences, with roughly two fifths found just once. The data were obtained in a study of patients and donors after allogeneic stem cell transplantation. This TCR came from a human donor who was either an allogeneic HSCT recipient or a stem cell or donor lymphocyte infusion donor (not recorded which). It is not recorded whose cells these are; they may come from a transplant donor. What was sequenced was blood, either unsorted or a sorted T cell fraction (not recorded which).

Here the CDR3 reads CASSLQTGQGASNYGYTF. CDR3 sequence (DNA): TGCGCCAGCAGCTTGCAAACGGGACAGGGGGCCTCTAACTATGGCTACACCTTC. The gene calls are TRBV5-1 and TRBJ1-2; the match to TRBD1 covers 12 bases. CDR1 and CDR2 (germline): SGHRS, YFSETQ. The CDR3 contains 18 residues. V lost 1 base and J lost 0; bases outside the gene matches: 7.